Below, 30 T cell receptor beta chains from the same sample are listed, as sequenced in a study of blood T cells in healthy people across ages. Combining a sample-barcoded 5' primer with a J-beta primer mix, a second PCR ran for about 7 to 12 cycles. A single record per CDR3 protein comes from TCRdb applying MiXCR to the 5' RACE reads. The sample contains about 1,400,000 distinct CDR3 sequences, roughly 40% of which appear only once. Input material: blood. The receptors originated from a woman aged 18 to 35 in good health.

This rearrangement joins TRBV11-2 to TRBJ2-5, with D tentatively TRBD2 (6 bases). The CDR3 totals 17 residues. Germline loops: CDR1 SGHAT, CDR2 FQNNGV. The V and J ends lost 5 bases and 2 bases respectively, with 21 bases between them. Written as DNA, the CDR3 is TGTGCCAGCAGCGATCTTATACGTTCGGGGACTCAAGAGACCCAGTACTTC. Translated, it gives CASSDLIRSGTQETQYF.

The chain employs TRBV28 and TRBJ2-1; TRBD1 matches 7 bases. Per the germline V gene, CDR1 is MDHEN and CDR2 is SYDVKM. There are 12 residues in the CDR3. The V and J ends lost 5 bases and 10 bases, in that order; junction bases with no gene match: 5. Here the CDR3 reads CASSGQDEEQFF. The CDR3 coding sequence is TGTGCCAGCAGTGGACAGGATGAGGAGCAGTTCTTC.

V is TRBV6-1 and J is TRBJ2-1; TRBD2 is a possible D gene (6 bases). With 5 bases removed from V and 9 bases from J, the gap between germline ends came to 20 bases. There are 15 residues in the CDR3. The germline V gene encodes CDR1 MNHNS and CDR2 SASEGT. The CDR3 nucleotides read TGTGCCAGCAGTACCCTGGTCGGGGGAGGCGGTGAGCAGTTCTTC. It is translated as CASSTLVGGGGEQFF.

Only one count was recorded for this clonotype. The chain joins TRBV19 to TRBJ2-5, with D tentatively TRBD1 (5 bases). The germline V and J ends were trimmed by 7 bases and 1 base, with 10 bases remaining between them. CDR1 and CDR2 from the germline V gene are LNHDA and SQIVND (reference sequence). There are 13 residues in the CDR3. In nucleotides, the CDR3 is TGTGCCAGTAAAAGGGGTCGCCAAGAGACCCAGTACTTC. Its protein product is CASKRGRQETQYF.

The chain links TRBV6-6 to TRBJ1-5, with 7 bases identical to TRBD1. Germline V gives CDR1 MNHNY, CDR2 SVGAGI (reference sequence). This CDR3 comprises 17 residues. The V and J ends lost 6 bases and 2 bases, in that order; junction bases with no gene match: 13. This chain's CDR3 is CASSQRQGVGGNQPQHF. The CDR3 DNA sequence: TGTGCCAGCAGCCAGAGACAGGGCGTCGGGGGCAATCAGCCCCAGCATTTT.

The CDR3 region is CSARLRLAGGRTDTQYF. CDR3 nucleotide sequence: TGCAGTGCTAGACTTCGACTAGCGGGGGGTAGGACGGATACGCAGTATTTT. V usage is TRBV20-1 and J usage is TRBJ2-3; 13 bases are shared with TRBD2. The CDR3 sequence is 17 residues long. V was clipped by 2 bases and J by 6 bases; unmatched bases: 11. Looked up from germline, CDR1 is DFQATT and CDR2 is SNEGSKA (reference sequence).

The CDR3 spells CSVVQGSGANVLTF. CDR3 coding DNA: TGCAGCGTTGTACAGGGGTCTGGGGCCAACGTCCTGACTTTC. The chain combines TRBV29-1 with TRBJ2-6; TRBD1 matches 7 bases. V dropped 4 bases and J dropped 1; count of bases not matched to a gene: 1. The CDR3 sequence is 14 residues long. CDR1 and CDR2 (germline): SQVTM, ANQGSEA. The full variable domain, rest sourced from reference TRBV29-1 and TRBJ2-6, is SAVISQKPSRDICQRGTSLTIQCQVDSQVTMMFWYRQQPGQSLTLIATANQGSEATYESGFVIDKFPISRPNLTFSTLTVSNMSPEDSSIYLCSVVQGSGANVLTFGAGSRLTVL.

Regarding this clonotype: An end of the junction differs from the germline gene, which may be a read error. The V gene is TRBV11-2, the J gene TRBJ2-1; a possible D gene is TRBD2 (5 bases). Looked up from germline, CDR1 is SGHAT and CDR2 is FQNNGV. The length of the CDR3 is 10 residues. This CDR3 is CATGWDERFF. The CDR3 nucleotides are TGTGCCACGGGGTGGGATGAGCGGTTCTTC.

The chain couples TRBV5-1 to TRBJ2-7; TRBD1 aligns across 9 bases. The junction had 3 bases not matched to a gene; V was cut back by 3 bases and J by 2 bases. CDR3 size: 14 residues. CDR1 and CDR2 (germline): SGHRS, YFSETQ. Here the CDR3 reads CASSSQGAAYEQYF. The CDR3 DNA sequence: TGCGCCAGCAGCTCACAGGGGGCCGCCTACGAGCAGTACTTC.

This clonotype has only a few counts. The chain joins TRBV20-1 to TRBJ1-2, with 7 nucleotides matching TRBD1. This CDR3 is built from 13 residues. Per the germline V gene, CDR1 is DFQATT and CDR2 is SNEGSKA (reference sequence). The V gene end was trimmed by 2 bases and the J gene end by 2 bases; junction bases not matched to a gene: 2. The CDR3 protein is CSARLTGNYGYTF. CDR3 nucleotides: TGCAGTGCTAGACTGACAGGGAACTATGGCTACACCTTC.

This chain connects TRBV12-3 or TRBV12-4 to TRBJ1-5, with D uncertain. This CDR3 spans 13 amino acids. V lost 8 bases and J 1 base, leaving 9 bases between the germline ends. The CDR3 sequence is CASSRFSNQPQHF. The DNA for the CDR3 is TGTGCCAGCTCAAGGTTCAGCAATCAGCCCCAGCATTTT.

The chain has TRBV7-9 and TRBJ2-4; TRBD2 matches 13 bases. The DNA end favors TRBJ2-7, so the J call may be wrong. The CDR3 contains 15 residues. The germline V gene encodes CDR1 SEHNR and CDR2 FQNEAQ (reference sequence). The CDR3 nucleotides are TGTGCCAGCAGCACGGGACTAGCGGGGCGGCACGAGCAGTACTTC. As protein: CASSTGLAGRHEQYF.

This chain joins TRBV5-4 and TRBJ2-7; TRBD1 matches 9 bases. The germline V gene encodes CDR1 SGHNT and CDR2 YYREEE (reference sequence). The CDR3 is 14 residues long. The junction had 7 bases not matched to a gene; V was cut back by 4 bases and J by 5 bases. The CDR3 DNA sequence: TGTGCCAGCAGCGCCCGGACAGGGGTCCACGAGCAGTACTTC. It is translated as CASSARTGVHEQYF.

Notes on this clonotype: Sequence at one end of the junction differs from germline and may be a read error. This sequence joins TRBV28 and TRBJ2-7; TRBD1 matches 9 bases. The CDR3 length is 14 residues. CDR1 is MDHEN, CDR2 SYDVKM, per germline. DNA of the CDR3: TGTGTCAGCAGCACCGGACAGGGGTCCTACGAGCAGTACTTC. This codes for CVSSTGQGSYEQYF. Full variable domain (outside the CDR3, taken from reference TRBV28 and TRBJ2-7): DVKVTQSSRYLVKRTGEKVFLECVQDMDHENMFWYRQDPGLGLRLIYFSYDVKMKEKGDIPEGYSVSREKKERFSLILESASTNQTSMYLCVSSTGQGSYEQYFGPGTRLTVT.

This sequence joins TRBV10-2 and TRBJ2-7; D is perhaps TRBD1 (6 bases). The CDR3 loop spans 15 amino acids. Trimming left V 3 bases short and J 4 bases short, with 16 bases between. CDR1 WSHSY and CDR2 SAAADI come from the germline V gene. This chain's CDR3 is CASSDRDKGSYEQYF. Here the CDR3 DNA reads TGCGCCAGCAGTGACCGGGACAAAGGCTCTTACGAGCAGTACTTC.

The CDR3 spells CASNPTSLSYNEQFF. The CDR3 coding sequence is TGCGCCAGTAACCCTACTAGTTTGTCCTACAATGAGCAGTTCTTC. The rearrangement joins TRBV5-1 to TRBJ2-1; perhaps TRBD2 as D (5 bases). The V gene lost 8 bases and the J gene lost 1 base, with 16 bases spanning the gap. The CDR3 totals 15 residues. Germline loops: CDR1 SGHRS, CDR2 YFSETQ.

The sample holds one count of this clonotype. The chain has TRBV6-6 and TRBJ2-3; TRBD2 aligns across 8 bases. This CDR3 is built from 16 residues. V shed 6 bases and J 5 bases; nucleotides not matched to a gene: 13. The germline CDR1 and CDR2 sequences are MNHNY and SVGAGI (reference sequence). CDR3 amino acids: CASRTATSGDLDTQYF. The CDR3 DNA reads TGTGCCAGCAGGACCGCCACTAGCGGCGATTTAGATACGCAGTATTTT.

The sample holds a few counts of this clonotype. The chain recombines TRBV6-5 with TRBJ2-7; D remains ambiguous. The CDR3 is made up of 15 amino acids. V was pared by 4 bases and J by 3 bases, with 16 bases between. The V gene's germline CDR1 is MNHEY and CDR2 SVGAGI. In DNA form, the CDR3 reads TGTGCCAGCAGTTCTGGGCCTTCTCTGGGCTACGAGCAGTACTTC. Protein sequence: CASSSGPSLGYEQYF.

The chain couples TRBV10-1 to TRBJ2-1, with a weak D call TRBD1 (6 bases). This CDR3 is 10 amino acids long. The V end was cut by 11 bases, the J end by 15 bases, with 17 bases between. CDR1 is WNHNN and CDR2 is SYGVQD in the germline V gene (reference sequence). The CDR3 spells CARPSRGPFF. The CDR3 nucleotides read TGCGCCCGTCCATCCAGGGGCCCGTTCTTC.

The chain is built from TRBV2 and TRBJ2-2, with 8 positions matching TRBD2. This CDR3 is built from 18 residues. The V gene end was trimmed by 3 bases and the J gene end by 5 bases; junction bases not matched to a gene: 14. The germline gives CDR1 SNHLY, CDR2 FYNNEI. This CDR3 is CASSDLDPGLDRTGELFF. CDR3 in DNA: TGTGCCAGCAGTGACTTAGATCCGGGACTAGATCGGACCGGGGAGCTGTTTTTT.

The chain recombines TRBV12-3 or TRBV12-4 with TRBJ1-4, with 7 bases matching TRBD1. V was clipped by 6 bases and J by 8 bases; unmatched bases: 12. This CDR3 region has 15 residues. The CDR3 reads CASSLRTGGMEKLFF. CDR3 DNA sequence: TGTGCCAGCAGCCTAAGGACAGGCGGTATGGAAAAACTGTTTTTT.

The chain links TRBV7-2 to TRBJ2-2; D is perhaps TRBD2 (5 bases). In germline, CDR1 is SGHTA, CDR2 FQGNSA. The CDR3 has 15 residues. V lost 1 base and J lost 3, with 9 bases in between. CDR3 sequence: CASSLGTLYTGELFF. The CDR3 DNA follows: TGTGCCAGCAGCTTAGGGACTCTTTACACCGGGGAGCTGTTTTTT.

This clonotype was counted between two and nine times. An end of the junction differs from the germline gene, which may be a read error. The V gene is TRBV12-3 or TRBV12-4, the J gene TRBJ2-3; D perhaps matches TRBD2 (7 bases). CDR3 length: 16 residues. This CDR3 reads CASSLQGTTRTYTQYF. In nucleotides, the CDR3 is TGTGCCAGCAGTTTACAGGGGACTACCCGCACATATACGCAGTATTTT.

The rearrangement links TRBV25-1 to TRBJ2-1, with TRBD2 matching over 11 bases. CDR1 MGHDK and CDR2 SYGVNS come from the germline V gene. The CDR3 runs 14 residues. V lost 5 bases to trimming and J lost 8 bases; unmatched junction nucleotides: 5. CDR3 coding DNA: TGTGCCAGCAGTTCTAGCGGGAGGAATGATGAGCAGTTCTTC. Translating it yields CASSSSGRNDEQFF.

This clonotype was seen only a few times. The chain recombines TRBV3-1 with TRBJ1-5, with D maybe TRBD1 (6 bases). The CDR3 extends over 15 amino acids. The ends were cut back, 4 bases at V and 3 bases at J, with 13 bases in the middle. CDR1 is LGHDT, CDR2 YNNKEL, per germline (reference sequence). CDR3 coding DNA: TGTGCCAGCAGCCCTGCGACAGGCGACAATCAGCCCCAGCATTTT. Its translation: CASSPATGDNQPQHF.

This chain joins TRBV20-1 and TRBJ2-7; D is possibly TRBD1 or TRBD2 (5 bases each). The germline V gene has CDR1 DFQATT and CDR2 SNEGSKA (reference sequence). This CDR3 has 13 amino acids. V was pared by 1 base and J by 2 bases, with 9 bases between. CDR3: CSARAGTAYEQYF. The DNA of the CDR3 is TGCAGTGCTAGAGCGGGGACCGCCTACGAGCAGTACTTC.

A remark on this clonotype: This may be a read error: a much more frequent sequence differs by one nucleotide. This chain links TRBV9 with TRBJ1-2; perhaps TRBD1 as D (6 bases). CDR1 is SGDLS and CDR2 is YYNGEE in the germline V gene. The CDR3 is made up of 14 amino acids. Trimming cost V 0 bases and J 8 bases, with 14 bases left between them. This chain's CDR3 is CASSVGDGGLGYTF. The CDR3 DNA reads TGTGCCAGCAGCGTAGGGGACGGGGGGCTCGGCTACACCTTC.

The V and J genes are TRBV28 and TRBJ1-1; TRBD1 agrees at 9 bases. This CDR3 contains 16 residues. Germline V gene sequence: CDR1 MDHEN, CDR2 SYDVKM. V shed 6 bases, J shed 1 base, and the junction held 9 bases outside the gene matches. The CDR3 DNA is TGTGCCAGCAGCCAGACAGGGGGAACACGGAACACTGAAGCTTTCTTT. Protein: CASSQTGGTRNTEAFF.

Regarding this clonotype: At one end, the junction sequence differs from germline, possibly due to a read error. This chain connects TRBV28 to TRBJ1-1; D gene uncertain. CDR3 length: 14 residues. The germline CDR1 and CDR2 sequences are MDHEN and SYDVKM. The CDR3 nucleotides are TGTACCAGCAAATACGGGCCGGGATTCACTGAAGCTTTCTTT. Amino acids: CTSKYGPGFTEAFF. The full variable domain, completed using reference TRBV28 and TRBJ1-1, is DVKVTQSSRYLVKRTGEKVFLECVQDMDHENMFWYRQDPGLGLRLIYFSYDVKMKEKGDIPEGYSVSREKKERFSLILESASTNQTSMYLCTSKYGPGFTEAFFGQGTRLTVV.

V is TRBV2 and J is TRBJ2-7; 10 bases are a match to TRBD1. Looked up from germline, CDR1 is SNHLY and CDR2 is FYNNEI. Trimming cost V 2 bases and J 6 bases; bases outside gene matches: 7. The CDR3 is 15 amino acids. The CDR3 nucleotides read TGTGCCAGCAGTGAAAGGGAGGGACAGGGGCGCGAGCAGTACTTC. This encodes CASSEREGQGREQYF.